What follows are 20 T cell receptor beta chains derived from one specimen sequenced in a study of blood T cell repertoires in COVID-19 (dated by TCRdb to 2018 to 2020). Receptor amplification or capture employed the immunoSEQ multiplex PCR assay. What TCRdb holds here is the immuneACCESS table cut down to in-frame rearrangements. Part of the clones is not present; checked against another copy, under half of the missing clones reflect an unresolved V gene, and the others are unexplained. In all, the sample holds some 100,000 clones, and 84% of those were seen once. Together, the top ten hold 7.9% of the sample. The sequenced sample was peripheral blood. The receptors shown here come from a woman older than 75 with active or convalescent COVID-19.

CDR3 bases: TGTGCCAGCGAGGGACAGGGTTTGGGGCAGCCCCAGCATTTT. Translated: CASEGQGLGQPQHF. This chain links TRBV6-5 with TRBJ1-5, with 9 bases that match TRBD1. CDR1 is MNHEY and CDR2 is SVGAGI in the germline V gene. J gave up 7 bases and V 8 bases, and 9 bases lay outside the gene matches. The CDR3 has 14 amino acids.

The chain has TRBV7-3 and TRBJ2-1; a weak D match, TRBD2 (5 bases). Germline V gene lookup returns CDR1 SGHTA and CDR2 FQGTGA. The CDR3 is made up of 14 amino acids. Trimming took off 0 bases at V and 10 bases at J, with 13 bases between the two ends. The CDR3 DNA reads TGTGCCAGCAGCTTAACGTCTGCCGGCGGGGAGCAGTTCTTC. Translated: CASSLTSAGGEQFF.

V usage is TRBV10-2 and J usage is TRBJ2-4; 14 bases match TRBD2. J was trimmed by 6 bases and V by 6 bases; bases with no gene match: 7. Germline values: CDR1 WSHSY, CDR2 SAAADI. This CDR3 comprises 16 residues. CDR3 sequence reads: CASSLTSGRALNIQYF. The CDR3 DNA reads as TGCGCCAGCAGCCTGACTAGCGGGAGGGCCCTAAACATTCAGTACTTC.

This clone was recorded a few times. The chain is built from TRBV29-1 and TRBJ2-3; TRBD2 might be the D (6 bases). There are 14 residues in the CDR3. From germline, CDR1 is SQVTM and CDR2 ANQGSEA. Trimming stripped 4 bases from V and 4 bases from J, with 15 bases between. DNA of the CDR3: TGCAGCGTTGTTTTGGCGGGATATGCAGATACGCAGTATTTT. Encoded protein: CSVVLAGYADTQYF.

The genes are TRBV19 and TRBJ1-1; weak D call: TRBD1 (5 bases). This CDR3 is built from 15 residues. The germline V gene has CDR1 LNHDA and CDR2 SQIVND (reference sequence). The ends were cut back, 1 base at V and 10 bases at J, with 19 bases in the middle. CDR3 sequence (DNA): TGTGCCAGTAGTATAGGAACAGGTAGTAGGGTGGGAGCTTTCTTT. This gives the protein CASSIGTGSRVGAFF.

The chain links TRBV4-1 to TRBJ1-5, with D tentatively TRBD1 (6 bases). Germline CDR1 and CDR2: MGHRA and YSYEKL. Trimming cost V 0 bases and J 4 bases, with 10 bases left between them. The CDR3 loop spans 15 amino acids. CDR3 region: CASSQEGGANQPQHF. The CDR3 DNA is TGCGCCAGCAGCCAAGAGGGGGGGGCGAATCAGCCCCAGCATTTT.

J is TRBJ1-1 and V is TRBV29-1; 8 bases map to TRBD1. Trimming at V came to 6 bases and at J to 3 bases, leaving 6 bases not matched to a gene. Per the germline V gene, CDR1 is SQVTM and CDR2 is ANQGSEA. The CDR3 has 13 residues. The DNA of the CDR3 is TGCAGCGTCCGACAGGGGAGGGACACTGAAGCTTTCTTT. Encoded protein: CSVRQGRDTEAFF. The complete variable domain, with remaining parts taken from reference TRBV29-1 and TRBJ1-1, reads SAVISQKPSRDICQRGTSLTIQCQVDSQVTMMFWYRQQPGQSLTLIATANQGSEATYESGFVIDKFPISRPNLTFSTLTVSNMSPEDSSIYLCSVRQGRDTEAFFGQGTRLTVV.

This clone was counted only a few times. The rearrangement joins TRBV27 to TRBJ2-7; 14 nucleotides match TRBD2. Losses at the gene ends were 0 bases for V and 6 bases for J; bases not matched to a gene: 1. This CDR3 comprises 15 residues. Germline values: CDR1 MNHEY, CDR2 SMNVEV (reference sequence). CDR3 region: CASSLSTSGRGEQYF. Written as DNA, the CDR3 is TGTGCCAGCAGTTTATCGACTAGCGGGAGGGGCGAGCAGTACTTC.

The V gene is TRBV27, the J gene TRBJ2-1; D possibly corresponds to TRBD1 (5 bases). Germline V gene lookup returns CDR1 MNHEY and CDR2 SMNVEV (reference sequence). CDR3 length equals 12 residues. V shed 3 bases and J shed 6 bases, with 6 bases lying between them. In DNA, the CDR3 is TGTGCCAGCAGTTTCAGGGCCAATGAGCAGTTCTTC. Translation: CASSFRANEQFF.

The J gene is TRBJ1-4, the V gene TRBV5-4; D perhaps matches TRBD1 (5 bases). CDR3 length equals 14 residues. Germline-derived CDR1 and CDR2 are SGHNT and YYREEE (reference sequence). V was shortened by 0 bases and J by 7 bases, with 10 bases between the two germline ends. This chain's CDR3 is CASSLDGRAEKLFF. The CDR3 DNA is TGTGCCAGCAGCTTGGATGGCAGGGCTGAAAAACTGTTTTTT.

V is TRBV5-1 and J is TRBJ2-5, with a tentative D call TRBD1 (7 bases). Trimming took 3 bases from V and 5 from J, leaving 14 bases between them. The V gene's germline CDR1 is SGHRS and CDR2 YFSETQ. The CDR3 length is 14 residues. This chain's CDR3 is CASSSGQAGETQYF. The CDR3 DNA reads TGCGCCAGCAGCTCAGGACAGGCGGGGGAGACCCAGTACTTC.

The chain joins TRBV5-1 to TRBJ2-3; 9 nucleotides line up with TRBD2. Germline V gives CDR1 SGHRS, CDR2 YFSETQ. The J segment lost 2 bases and the V segment lost 0 bases, leaving 13 bases of the junction unmatched. The CDR3 is 19 amino acids. DNA of the CDR3: TGCGCCAGCAGCTTGGAAGGTGGTGGACTAGCGAGACTCACAGATACGCAGTATTTT. Residues: CASSLEGGGLARLTDTQYF.

CDR3 in DNA: TGTGCCACCAGCACTCCCTACTTGGGGACTTTTAGACCCTCCTACGAGCAGTACTTC. This codes for CATSTPYLGTFRPSYEQYF. V usage is TRBV15 and J usage is TRBJ2-7; possibly TRBD2 for D (6 bases). Germline V gene sequence: CDR1 LNHNV, CDR2 YYDKDF (reference sequence). The CDR3 contains 19 residues. V lost 4 bases and J 0 bases, leaving 25 bases between the germline ends.

V gene TRBV3-1 (or the pseudogene TRBV3-2) combines with J gene TRBJ2-1, with TRBD2 matching over 8 bases. The CDR3 runs to 16 residues. Per germline, CDR1 LGHDT and CDR2 YNNKEL (reference sequence). The V gene end was trimmed by 4 bases and the J gene end by 7 bases; junction bases not matched to a gene: 12. The CDR3 loop reads CASSPPLGRVLNEQFF. CDR3 DNA: TGTGCCAGCAGCCCGCCCCTCGGGAGGGTGTTGAATGAGCAGTTCTTC.

This chain connects TRBV2 to TRBJ2-5; tentatively, D is TRBD1 (5 bases). The tail of the sequence fits TRBJ2-7 better, so the J call may be wrong. Germline CDR1 reads SNHLY; CDR2 reads FYNNEI. The CDR3 is 12 amino acids. As DNA, the CDR3 is TGTGCCAGCACGGCAGGGTTCTACGAGCAGTACTTC. Its translation is CASTAGFYEQYF.

The chain has TRBV5-1 and TRBJ2-7, with a possible D match to TRBD2 (5 bases). The length of the CDR3 is 14 residues. V lost 1 base and J lost 3, with 11 bases in between. Germline V lookup: CDR1 SGHRS, CDR2 YFSETQ. The CDR3 DNA reads TGCGCCAGCAGCTTGAGTACTAGTTACTACGAGCAGTACTTC. It specifies CASSLSTSYYEQYF.

CDR3 loop: CASSFGRGISYEQYF. CDR3 nucleotides: TGTGCCAGCAGCTTTGGCAGGGGAATATCCTACGAGCAGTACTTC. The rearrangement joins TRBV7-8 to TRBJ2-7; perhaps TRBD1 as D (6 bases). The V end was cut by 3 bases, the J end by 1 base, with 13 bases between. CDR1 is SGHVS and CDR2 is FQNEAQ in the germline V gene. This CDR3 has 15 residues.

The chain has TRBV7-2 and TRBJ2-7; 12 bases agree with TRBD2. CDR1 and CDR2 from the germline V gene are SGHTA and FQGNSA. V lost 3 bases to trimming and J lost 3 bases; unmatched junction nucleotides: 6. This CDR3 is 16 amino acids long. CDR3 DNA: TGTGCCAGCAGCTTCAGACTAGCGGGAGATCGCTACGAGCAGTACTTC. It is translated as CASSFRLAGDRYEQYF.

Concerning this clone: Other DNA sequences of this sample code for an identical CDR3. The V gene is TRBV24-1, the J gene TRBJ2-3; D is ambiguous. The CDR3 consists of 12 residues. V lost 9 bases and J lost 0, with 6 bases in between. Germline-derived CDR1 and CDR2 are KGHDR and SFDVKD. CDR3 in DNA: TGTGCCACCCAGGCGAGCACAGATACGCAGTATTTT. Its translation: CATQASTDTQYF.

This clone was picked up a small number of times. Germline and junction disagree at one end, which may indicate a read error. This chain links TRBV11-2 with TRBJ1-5; the match to TRBD1 covers 8 bases. This CDR3 contains 14 residues. CDR1 is SGHAT, CDR2 FQNNGV, per germline. CDR3 sequence reads: CASSQDRGNQPQHF. The DNA for the CDR3 is TGTGCCAGCAGCCAAGACAGGGGCAACCAGCCCCAGCATTTT.